This is a list of T cell receptor beta chains from one sample in a study of blood T cell repertoires in COVID-19. Only in-frame clones appear in the TCRdb table, and some are missing; sequencing was by immunoSEQ multiplex PCR. Altogether some 250,000 clones are present, 80% to 90% being singletons, with the ten largest covering 4.5% to 6.5%. The sequenced material came from peripheral blood. Receptors originate from an elderly man with acute or convalescent COVID-19. Both conserved end residues are trimmed from each CDR3. The order of the fields is J gene, V gene, CDR3 protein.

>TRBJ2-2|TRBV18
ASSPGAPPGRELF
>TRBJ1-5|TRBV2
ASRASGPQH
>TRBJ2-3|TRBV11-2
ASSSPITSGTDTQY
>TRBJ1-1|TRBV24-1
ATSDFPGTEAF
>TRBJ1-2|TRBV7-9
ASSLFHSENYGYT
>TRBJ2-4|TRBV2
ASRREEGAKNIQY
>TRBJ2-2|TRBV7-3
ASSLSGGSTGELF
>TRBJ1-1|TRBV6-6
ASRTGVNTEAF
>TRBJ2-5|TRBV2
ASSWGRGKETQY
>TRBJ2-7|TRBV18
ASSPQGQASYEQY
>TRBJ1-4|TRBV29-1
SVAPGINEKLF